What follows are 5 T cell receptor beta chains derived from one specimen sequenced in a study of Graves' ophthalmopathy and Graves' hyperthyroidism. The TCR beta CDR3 regions underwent amplification from RNA transcripts. A first-round RT-PCR used HTBI primers, followed by a second-round multiplex PCR. TCRdb re-called the multiplex PCR reads through MiXCR, storing one row per CDR3 protein. The sample holds about 240,000 distinct CDR3 sequences, around 45% seen once. Specimen: peripheral blood. Receptors originate from an adult man with Graves' ophthalmopathy.

The chain is built from TRBV10-3 and TRBJ2-7; D is unresolved. V lost 0 bases and J lost 3, with 3 bases in between. Germline lookup yields CDR1 ENHRY and CDR2 SYGVKD. This CDR3 has 12 residues. Here the CDR3 reads CAISESLYEQYF. CDR3 nucleotide sequence: TGTGCCATCAGTGAGTCCCTCTACGAGCAGTACTTC.

This clonotype came up once. The chain carries TRBV20-1 and TRBJ2-7; 11 nucleotides agree with TRBD2. The CDR3 contains 14 residues. V lost 6 bases to trimming and J lost 2 bases; unmatched junction nucleotides: 6. CDR1 is DFQATT and CDR2 is SNEGSKA in the germline V gene (reference sequence). The CDR3 coding sequence is TGCAGTGCCAATAGCGGGGGGGCCCCCTACGAGCAGTACTTC. It is translated as CSANSGGAPYEQYF.

There are a few counts of this clonotype. This chain connects TRBV20-1 to TRBJ2-7, with TRBD2 matching over 9 bases. With V trimmed by 2 bases and J by 5 bases, 4 bases remained unmatched. Germline V gene sequence: CDR1 DFQATT, CDR2 SNEGSKA (reference sequence). The CDR3 contains 13 residues. The CDR3 region is CSARFSGRNEQYF. As DNA, the CDR3 is TGCAGTGCTAGATTTAGCGGGAGAAACGAGCAGTACTTC.

This clonotype was seen only a few times. The CDR3 sequence: CSVALSVGGSDGYTF. CDR3 nucleotide sequence: TGCAGCGTTGCCCTCAGCGTGGGGGGCTCGGATGGCTACACCTTC. The chain links TRBV29-1 to TRBJ1-2, with TRBD1 as a possible D gene (6 bases). The CDR3 covers 15 residues. Germline CDR1 SQVTM, CDR2 ANQGSEA. With 4 bases removed from V and 6 bases from J, the gap between germline ends came to 21 bases.

This clonotype was observed a handful of times. DNA of the CDR3: TGTGCCAGCAGTGTACAGAGCAGCAATCAGCCCCAGCATTTT. This sequence encodes CASSVQSSNQPQHF. The V and J genes are TRBV2 and TRBJ1-5, with unresolved D. Germline values: CDR1 SNHLY, CDR2 FYNNEI. The CDR3 runs 14 residues. With 4 bases removed from V and 1 base from J, the gap between germline ends came to 8 bases.